Listed here is a single T cell receptor (beta chain). The record originates from a study of T-cell reconstitution after alpha-beta-depleted transplantation in children. Unique molecular identifiers tagged the TCRbeta library. From the PCR reads, TCRdb called clonotypes with MiXCR, one entry per CDR3 protein. This table holds about 540,000 distinct CDR3 sequences, about 16% found once. The CDR3 runs 13 residues. The germline V gene has CDR1 SEHNR and CDR2 FQNEAQ (reference sequence). V lost 5 bases and J lost 3, with 10 bases in between. Specimen: PBMCs from the stem cell graft donor, collected from the stem cell graft. This receptor was identified in a human donor who donated a stem cell graft to a child with acute lymphoblastic leukemia. The chain combines TRBV7-9 with TRBJ2-5; D might be TRBD2 (5 bases). CDR3: CASSPRAEETQYF. The CDR3 region has the DNA TGTGCCAGCAGCCCGCGGGCAGAAGAGACCCAGTACTTC.